The rows below give T cell receptor beta chains drawn from one sample of a study of CD8 T cells in Susac syndrome. Using its own MiXCR run on the immunoSEQ multiplex PCR reads, TCRdb lists one record per CDR3 protein. The profile shows under 250,000 distinct CDR3 sequences, about 95% of them singletons. Sequencing input: CD4+ T cells from PBMCs. The receptors stem from a human donor with Susac syndrome. Each CDR3 is given without its conserved first and last residue. The listing skips clone size in some rows; elsewhere it reads once, few, many or a size class.

size | J | V | CDR3
. | TRBJ2-6 | TRBV24-1 | ATSERAASGANVLT
once | TRBJ1-3 | TRBV29-1 | SVRQGGGNTIY
. | TRBJ1-1 | TRBV19 | ASSIAGTAPNTEAF
. | TRBJ1-2 | TRBV28 | ASRTGDYGYT
. | TRBJ1-2 | TRBV20-1 | SALPGLDGYT
. | TRBJ1-2 | TRBV12-3/TRBV12-4 | ASSQLGQGWGNYGYT
once | TRBJ1-4 | TRBV7-9 | ASSETGNEKLF
. | TRBJ1-1 | TRBV9 | ASSVVPNTEAF
. | TRBJ1-1 | TRBV5-1 | ASSTQGGNTEAF
once | TRBJ2-5 | TRBV28 | ASVRGGSETQY
. | TRBJ1-1 | TRBV20-1 | SATRDGSDTEAF
. | TRBJ2-5 | TRBV6-5 | ASSPGGPQETQY
. | TRBJ1-5 | TRBV9 | ASSVQGVQPQH
. | TRBJ2-7 | TRBV20-1 | SAPNPYEQY
few | TRBJ2-7 | TRBV30 | AWSEGVWYEQY
. | TRBJ2-1 | TRBV3-1 | ASSQDGGDYNEQF
. | TRBJ1-2 | TRBV9 | ASSHNLVRRNYGYT
. | TRBJ2-7 | TRBV5-4 | ASSLGTAPSYEQY
. | TRBJ2-1 | TRBV28 | ASRPAGTSVYNEQF
. | TRBJ2-7 | TRBV4-3 | ASSQEFGTGGPYEQY
. | TRBJ2-3 | TRBV7-9 | ASSPRPGYPDTQY
. | TRBJ2-3 | TRBV6-1 | ASNRVGQGIGDTQY
once | TRBJ1-1 | TRBV7-8 | ASSLSRMNTEAF
. | TRBJ2-7 | TRBV27 | ASSLVAGVGEQY
. | TRBJ2-3 | TRBV18 | ASSPKDRGHLVGDTQY
. | TRBJ2-1 | TRBV6-2/TRBV6-3 | ASSYSGLYNEQF
few | TRBJ2-5 | TRBV4-2 | ASSQTPGQGSRD
. | TRBJ2-2 | TRBV7-9 | ASSWTSEHTGELF
. | TRBJ2-3 | TRBV7-7 | ASSPRTGSTDTQY
. | TRBJ2-3 | TRBV19 | ASSREPETQY
. | TRBJ2-5 | TRBV6-2/TRBV6-3 | ASSSSIGAQETQY